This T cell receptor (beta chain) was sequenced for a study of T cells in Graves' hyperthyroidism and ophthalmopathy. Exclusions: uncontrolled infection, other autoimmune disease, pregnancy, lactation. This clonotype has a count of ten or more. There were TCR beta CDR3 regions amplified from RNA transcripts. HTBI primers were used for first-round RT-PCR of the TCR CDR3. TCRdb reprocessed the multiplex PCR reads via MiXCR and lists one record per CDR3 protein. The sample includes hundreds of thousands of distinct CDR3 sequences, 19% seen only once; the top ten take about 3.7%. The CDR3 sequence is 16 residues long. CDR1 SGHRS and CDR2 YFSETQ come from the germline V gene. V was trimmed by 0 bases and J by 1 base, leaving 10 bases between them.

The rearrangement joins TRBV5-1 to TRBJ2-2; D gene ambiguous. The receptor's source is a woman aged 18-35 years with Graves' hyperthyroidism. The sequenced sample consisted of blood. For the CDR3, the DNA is TGCGCCAGCAGCTTGGGTCCCAGAGGGAACACCGGGGAGCTGTTTTTT. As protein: CASSLGPRGNTGELFF.